Listed below are T cell receptor beta chains from one sample, sequenced in a study of cytomegalovirus exposure and HLA in healthy donors. TCRdb's table, derived via immunoSEQ multiplex PCR, lists solely in-frame clones and lacks some. The sample carries 55,000 to 75,000 clones, around 80% recorded once. The sequencing sample was made of PBMCs. The receptor source for this set is a woman in her 30s in good health and CMV-seropositive. CDR3s include the opening cysteine and the closing phenylalanine or tryptophan. The D gene is left open where the match is weak. Clone size is not always given. Where it is, it says once, few, many or a class for expanded clones.

many	NA	TRBV2	TRBJ1-1	TGTGCCAGCAGGCTCAAGGAGGCGAACACTGAAGCTTTCTTT	CASRLKEANTEAFF
once	NA	TRBV9	TRBJ1-2	TGTGCCAGCAGCGTAGATACAGGTTACTATGGCTACACCTTC	CASSVDTGYYGYTF
NA	NA	TRBV6-4	TRBJ2-1	TGTGCCAGCAGTGTCGGGGCCTACAATGAGCAGTTCTTC	CASSVGAYNEQFF
NA	NA	TRBV6-1	TRBJ1-5	TGTGCCAGCAGTGAAGCGGTGCAGGGTGCGAGGCAGCCCCAGCATTTT	CASSEAVQGARQPQHF
many	NA	TRBV30	TRBJ1-1	TGTGCCTGGAATGGGGGCACCACTGAAGCTTTCTTT	CAWNGGTTEAFF
once	TRBD1	TRBV19	TRBJ1-1	TGTGCCAGTAGTATCGTAGCAGGGGGTCTCACTGAAGCTTTCTTT	CASSIVAGGLTEAFF
few	NA	TRBV5-1	TRBJ2-7	TGCGCCAGCAGCTTGGTAGGGGAGGCCTACGAGCAGTACTTC	CASSLVGEAYEQYF
NA	NA	TRBV5-1	TRBJ2-1	TGCGCCAGCAGCCCGACTGCATCCGGGACTCAATCCCGGCAGTTCTTC	CASSPTASGTQSRQFF
NA	NA	TRBV7-9	TRBJ2-7	TGTTCCAGCAGCTTAGCGCTAGGACTCCGATCCTACGAGCAGTACTTC	CSSSLALGLRSYEQYF
NA	NA	TRBV5-1	TRBJ2-6	TGCGCCAGCAGCTTGGCTGTGGGAGTCCCCTCTGGGGCCAACGTCCTGACTTTC	CASSLAVGVPSGANVLTF
NA	NA	TRBV10-1	TRBJ2-1	TGCGCCAGCAGTGAGCCAGGGATCGATGAGCAGTTCTTC	CASSEPGIDEQFF
NA	TRBD2	TRBV28	TRBJ2-7	TGTGCCACCCGACTAGCGGGGTACTCCTACGAGCAGTACTTC	CATRLAGYSYEQYF
few	TRBD2	TRBV28	TRBJ2-1	TGTGCCAGCAGTACTAGCGGGAAATCCTACAATGAGCAGTTCTTC	CASSTSGKSYNEQFF
NA	TRBD2	TRBV9	TRBJ2-1	TGTGCCAGCAGCGCGGGGGGGGGAGCAACCTACAATGAGCAGTTCTTC	CASSAGGGATYNEQFF
NA	TRBD1	TRBV28	TRBJ2-7	TGTGCCAGCAGCCGGACAGGGGATAGTTACGAGCAGTACTTC	CASSRTGDSYEQYF
NA	NA	TRBV9	TRBJ1-4	TGTGCCAGCAGCCTCGACGGGGGATTCGGGAGGAGGGAAAAACTGTTTTTT	CASSLDGGFGRREKLFF
NA	NA	TRBV7-2	TRBJ2-1	TGTGCCAGCAGCTTAGGAGCTAGCTTCTCGTTGCAGTTCTTC	CASSLGASFSLQFF
NA	TRBD1	TRBV7-6	TRBJ2-7	TGTGCCAGCAGCTTGGGACAGCCCTACGAGCAGTACTTC	CASSLGQPYEQYF